A single sample is the source of the 23 T cell receptor beta chains below, sequenced in a study of control samples from healthy donors and cancer patients. Sequencing was performed with immunoSEQ multiplex PCR; in TCRdb, only in-frame clones are kept and a portion is missing. The sample shows under 150,000 clones, 85% to 90% of them seen only once. What was sequenced was PBMCs. All receptors come from a woman between 45 and 60 years old with colorectal cancer.

The chain recombines TRBV29-1 with TRBJ2-3, with D perhaps matching TRBD2 (5 bases). There are 11 residues in the CDR3. Deletions cut 7 bases from V and 0 bases from J, with 5 bases between. Germline V gene lookup returns CDR1 SQVTM and CDR2 ANQGSEA. The CDR3 region is CSGTSTDTQYF. The CDR3 nucleotides are TGCAGCGGGACTAGCACAGATACGCAGTATTTT.

The chain links TRBV7-8 to TRBJ2-1; the D gene is possibly TRBD1 (5 bases). The CDR3 runs 18 residues. Trimming removed 4 bases from V and 4 bases from J, with 23 bases in between. Germline loops: CDR1 SGHVS, CDR2 FQNEAQ. DNA of the CDR3: TGTGCCAGCAGCTCCCCCGGTTCGGGCAGGGCCGGGTACAATGAGCAGTTCTTC. This codes for CASSSPGSGRAGYNEQFF.

This chain links TRBV18 with TRBJ2-3; D unresolved. CDR1 KGHSH and CDR2 LQKENI come from the germline V gene. The CDR3 totals 13 residues. V shed 3 bases and J shed 4 bases, with 8 bases lying between them. Here the CDR3 reads CASSPSGADTQYF. CDR3 DNA sequence: TGTGCCAGCTCACCGTCGGGCGCAGATACGCAGTATTTT. The whole variable domain, remainder taken from reference TRBV18 and TRBJ2-3, is NAGVMQNPRHLVRRRGQEARLRCSPMKGHSHVYWYRQLPEEGLKFMVYLQKENIIDESGMPKERFSAEFPKEGPSILRIQQVVRGDSAAYFCASSPSGADTQYFGPGTRLTVL.

This clone showed up just a few times. This rearrangement joins TRBV5-6 to TRBJ2-6; no definite D call. V was shortened by 5 bases and J by 2 bases, with 14 bases between the two germline ends. Per the germline V gene, CDR1 is SGHDT and CDR2 is YYEEEE. The length of the CDR3 is 16 residues. CDR3 sequence: CASSPQKGPGANVLTF. CDR3 nucleotides: TGTGCCAGCAGTCCGCAGAAGGGTCCTGGGGCCAACGTCCTGACTTTC.

V gene TRBV4-1 combines with J gene TRBJ2-7, with D unresolved. Germline V gives CDR1 MGHRA, CDR2 YSYEKL. The length of the CDR3 is 14 residues. Trimming pared 4 bases from V and 5 bases from J, leaving 15 bases between. The CDR3 bases are TGCGCCAGCAGCCCCACCCCTATCGCTGACGAGCAGTACTTC. Translation gives CASSPTPIADEQYF.

This CDR3 reads CASSRGANTDTQYF. The CDR3 DNA is TGTGCCAGCAGCCGGGGGGCGAACACAGATACGCAGTATTTT. This chain links TRBV3-1 (or the pseudogene TRBV3-2) with TRBJ2-3; D is possibly TRBD1 or TRBD2 (6 bases each). This CDR3 is 14 amino acids long. With 4 bases removed from V and 2 bases from J, the gap between germline ends came to 10 bases. Germline V gives CDR1 LGHDT, CDR2 YNNKEL (reference sequence).

The gene calls are TRBV19 and TRBJ2-3; possible D gene TRBD2, 5 bases. The germline V and J ends were trimmed by 4 bases and 3 bases, with 14 bases remaining between them. Germline V gene data show CDR1 as LNHDA and CDR2 as SQIVND (reference sequence). This CDR3 has 15 residues. CDR3 loop: CASSTRTGKTDTQYF. The CDR3 bases are TGTGCCAGTAGTACCCGGACGGGAAAGACAGATACGCAGTATTTT.

This chain uses TRBV6-2 or TRBV6-3 with TRBJ1-6, with 10 nucleotides matching TRBD1. CDR1 and CDR2 from the germline V gene are MNHEY and SVGEGT. V lost 2 bases and J lost 10; bases outside the gene matches: 2. This CDR3 has 14 amino acids. The CDR3 DNA reads as TGTGCCAGCAGTTACGGACAGGGGGGGTCACCCCTCCACTTT. This codes for CASSYGQGGSPLHF.

The chain combines TRBV5-1 with TRBJ2-1, with D maybe TRBD1 (5 bases). V was pared by 0 bases and J by 2 bases, with 15 bases between. The CDR3 spans 17 residues. Germline V gives CDR1 SGHRS, CDR2 YFSETQ. CDR3 amino acids: CASSLVGVVTAYNEQFF. The CDR3 DNA follows: TGCGCCAGCAGCTTGGTTGGGGTCGTGACAGCCTACAATGAGCAGTTCTTC.

V gene TRBV29-1 combines with J gene TRBJ2-3; TRBD2 matches at 8 bases. The CDR3 length is 14 residues. The V gene's germline CDR1 is SQVTM and CDR2 ANQGSEA. V gave up 7 bases and J gave up 6 bases; unmatched junction bases: 12. CDR3 sequence (DNA): TGCAGCGGGACCCAACGCGGGGGGTTGGATACGCAGTATTTT. Translation: CSGTQRGGLDTQYF.

This chain connects TRBV4-2 to TRBJ1-6; D call uncertain. Per the germline V gene, CDR1 is LGHNA and CDR2 is YNFKEQ. Between the trimmed V and J ends, which lost 0 bases and 6 bases, there was a span of 12 bases. The CDR3 covers 16 residues. This CDR3 is CASSQDRSRFNSPLHF. The CDR3 DNA is TGTGCCAGCAGCCAAGATCGGTCTAGGTTTAATTCACCCCTCCACTTT.

Concerning this clone: At one end the junction does not follow the germline gene, possibly because of a read error. The CDR3 DNA sequence: TGTGACAGCAGTTACGGCCGACGGCAGTACTTC. Translation: CDSSYGRRQYF. The chain links TRBV6-5 to TRBJ2-7; D call uncertain. The CDR3 consists of 11 residues. CDR1 is MNHEY, CDR2 SVGAGI, per germline.

This clone was observed a handful of times. This chain joins TRBV9 and TRBJ2-2; TRBD1 matches at 8 bases. The V gene's germline CDR1 is SGDLS and CDR2 YYNGEE. V lost 3 bases and J lost 4; bases outside the gene matches: 2. The CDR3 spans 14 residues. CDR3 amino acids: CASSGTGTTGELFF. The CDR3 region has the DNA TGTGCCAGCAGCGGGACAGGGACCACCGGGGAGCTGTTTTTT. Together with reference TRBV9 and TRBJ2-2, the CDR3 gives the full variable domain: DSGVTQTPKHLITATGQRVTLRCSPRSGDLSVYWYQQSLDQGLQFLIQYYNGEERAKGNILERFSAQQFPDLHSELNLSSLELGDSALYFCASSGTGTTGELFFGEGSRLTVL.

The chain links TRBV19 to TRBJ2-7; 10 bases align to TRBD1. The CDR3 sequence is 14 residues long. The V gene's germline CDR1 is LNHDA and CDR2 SQIVND (reference sequence). The V segment lost 6 bases and the J segment 6 bases; nucleotides outside the gene matches: 8. The CDR3 bases are TGTGCCAGTAGCGCGGGACAGGGGACGGGCGAGCAGTACTTC. It codes for CASSAGQGTGEQYF.

The V and J genes are TRBV14 and TRBJ1-2, with TRBD1 identical over 7 bases. Germline V gene sequence: CDR1 SGHDN, CDR2 FVKESK. There are 17 residues in the CDR3. Trimming removed 2 bases from V and 3 bases from J; junction bases left unmatched: 12. CDR3 DNA sequence: TGTGCCAGCAGCCAATGGTCAATAGGGGGCTTATACTATGGCTACACCTTC. Protein sequence: CASSQWSIGGLYYGYTF.

The V call is TRBV19, the J call TRBJ2-7; TRBD2 aligns across 9 bases. From germline, CDR1 is LNHDA and CDR2 SQIVND (reference sequence). The CDR3 is 14 residues long. V lost 7 bases, J lost 2 bases, and 6 bases stayed unmatched. The CDR3 loop is CASTREGSTYEQYF. CDR3 in DNA: TGTGCCAGTACGCGGGAGGGGTCAACCTACGAGCAGTACTTC.

The chain is built from TRBV5-1 and TRBJ2-3; maybe TRBD1 (6 bases). V lost 4 bases to trimming and J lost 3 bases, with 9 bases between them. The CDR3 extends over 13 amino acids. Germline CDR1 and CDR2: SGHRS and YFSETQ. The CDR3 is CASSTGSTDTQYF. The CDR3 DNA reads TGCGCCAGCAGCACAGGGAGTACAGATACGCAGTATTTT.

The V call is TRBV29-1, the J call TRBJ2-3; no definite D call. Trimming cost V 7 bases and J 2 bases, with 10 bases left between them. The CDR3 extends over 12 amino acids. Germline lookup yields CDR1 SQVTM and CDR2 ANQGSEA. CDR3 sequence reads: CSADSVTDTQYF. The CDR3 nucleotides read TGCAGCGCAGACTCAGTCACAGATACGCAGTATTTT.

V gene TRBV19 combines with J gene TRBJ2-1, with 10 nucleotides matching TRBD2. This CDR3 is 18 amino acids long. V was pared by 9 bases and J by 0 bases, with 14 bases of the junction left unmatched. Looked up from germline, CDR1 is LNHDA and CDR2 is SQIVND (reference sequence). Written as DNA, the CDR3 is TGTGCCAGCAGTCGTTTTGGACTAGCGGATAGCTCCTACAATGAGCAGTTCTTC. Its protein product is CASSRFGLADSSYNEQFF. The full variable domain, in which reference TRBV19 and TRBJ2-1 provide the parts outside the CDR3, is DGGITQSPKYLFRKEGQNVTLSCEQNLNHDAMYWYRQDPGQGLRLIYYSQIVNDFQKGDIAEGYSVSREKKESFPLTVTSAQKNPTAFYLCASSRFGLADSSYNEQFFGPGTRLTVL.

This clone has just one count. This rearrangement joins TRBV19 to TRBJ2-5, with D maybe TRBD1 (5 bases). CDR1 and CDR2 from the germline V gene are LNHDA and SQIVND (reference sequence). The CDR3 is 13 residues long. Trimming cost V 6 bases and J 3 bases, with 11 bases left between them. The CDR3 coding sequence is TGTGCCAGTAGGACGACAGACGAAGAGACCCAGTACTTC. Translating gives CASRTTDEETQYF.

The CDR3 spells CASSFEANYGYTF. The CDR3 region has the DNA TGCGCCAGCAGCTTTGAAGCCAACTATGGCTACACCTTC. The chain is built from TRBV5-1 and TRBJ1-2; D is uncertain. The CDR3 contains 13 residues. Germline CDR1 is SGHRS and CDR2 is YFSETQ. The germline V and J ends were trimmed by 2 bases and 2 bases, with 7 bases remaining between them. The full variable domain, its missing parts supplied by reference TRBV5-1 and TRBJ1-2, is KAGVTQTPRYLIKTRGQQVTLSCSPISGHRSVSWYQQTPGQGLQFLFEYFSETQRNKGNFPGRFSGRQFSNSRSEMNVSTLELGDSALYLCASSFEANYGYTFGSGTRLTVV.

V is TRBV6-5 and J is TRBJ1-1, with D perhaps TRBD1 (5 bases). CDR3 size: 12 residues. Looked up from germline, CDR1 is MNHEY and CDR2 is SVGAGI. The ends were cut back, 2 bases at V and 11 bases at J, with 12 bases in the middle. The chain's CDR3 is CASSYRGGYAFF. The DNA of the CDR3 is TGTGCCAGCAGTTACAGGGGAGGATACGCTTTCTTT.

The chain employs TRBV11-2 and TRBJ2-1; TRBD2 agrees at 7 bases. Germline CDR1 is SGHAT and CDR2 is FQNNGV. The length of the CDR3 is 16 residues. V lost 0 bases, J lost 7 bases, and 9 bases stayed unmatched. CDR3 sequence reads: CASSLDWAGVGNEQFF. In nucleotides, the CDR3 is TGTGCCAGCAGCTTAGATTGGGCGGGAGTCGGAAATGAGCAGTTCTTC. The full variable domain, completed using reference TRBV11-2 and TRBJ2-1, is EAGVAQSPRYKIIEKRQSVAFWCNPISGHATLYWYQQILGQGPKLLIQFQNNGVVDDSQLPKDRFSAERLKGVDSTLKIQPAKLEDSAVYLCASSLDWAGVGNEQFFGPGTRLTVL.